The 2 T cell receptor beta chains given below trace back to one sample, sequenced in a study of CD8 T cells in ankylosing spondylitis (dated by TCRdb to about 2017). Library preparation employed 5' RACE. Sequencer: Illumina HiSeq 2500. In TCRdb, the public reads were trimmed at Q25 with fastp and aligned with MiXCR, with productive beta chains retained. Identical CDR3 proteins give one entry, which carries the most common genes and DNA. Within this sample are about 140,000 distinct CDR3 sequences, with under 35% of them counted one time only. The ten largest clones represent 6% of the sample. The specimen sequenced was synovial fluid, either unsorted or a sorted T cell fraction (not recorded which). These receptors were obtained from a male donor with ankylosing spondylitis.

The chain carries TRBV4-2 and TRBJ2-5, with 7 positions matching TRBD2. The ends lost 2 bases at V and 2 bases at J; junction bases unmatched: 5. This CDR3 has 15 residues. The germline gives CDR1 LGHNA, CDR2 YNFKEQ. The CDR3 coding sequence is TGTGCCAGCAGCCAACTGGGGACTACTCAAGAGACCCAGTACTTC. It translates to CASSQLGTTQETQYF.

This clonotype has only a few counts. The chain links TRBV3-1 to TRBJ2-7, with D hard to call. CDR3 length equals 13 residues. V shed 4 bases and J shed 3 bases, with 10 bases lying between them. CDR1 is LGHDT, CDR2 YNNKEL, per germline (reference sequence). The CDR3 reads CASSREGGYEQYF. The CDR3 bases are TGTGCCAGCAGCCGGGAAGGCGGCTACGAGCAGTACTTC.